Listed here are 31 T cell receptor beta chains from one sample, sequenced in a study of OX40 agonist ivuxolimab in advanced cancers. Library prep was done by the immunoSEQ multiplex PCR assay. The table comes from immuneACCESS by way of TCRdb, which keeps in-frame sequences with V and J called. Part of the clones is missing from these tables; in studies checked, under half for an unresolved V gene and the rest for unknown reasons. The sample profile shows about 80,000 clones; 85% to 95% of them were found once. About 10% of the sample is held by the ten biggest clonotypes. The sample in question was CD4+ or CD8+ T cells sorted from blood, obtained in a trial of the OX40 agonist ivuxolimab. The receptors originated from an adult with an advanced solid tumor such as melanoma, head and neck, liver or kidney cancer.

The chain employs TRBV12-5 and TRBJ1-1; D may be TRBD1 (5 bases). The CDR3 is 15 amino acids. Trimming left V 4 bases short and J 0 bases short, with 12 bases between. Germline CDR1 and CDR2: LGHNT and FRNRAP. The CDR3 DNA follows: TGTGCTAGTGGTTCTCTAACGGGGCTGAACACTGAAGCTTTCTTT. Translation gives CASGSLTGLNTEAFF.

This chain joins TRBV7-3 and TRBJ2-1; a possible D gene is TRBD1 (5 bases). The germline CDR1 and CDR2 sequences are SGHTA and FQGTGA. V lost 5 bases, J lost 4 bases, and 21 bases lay in between. The CDR3 contains 17 residues. Written as DNA, the CDR3 is TGTGCCAGCAGCCCAAATGGTATTGGACACCTGTACAATGAGCAGTTCTTC. This codes for CASSPNGIGHLYNEQFF. Full variable domain (rest looked up from reference TRBV7-3 and TRBJ2-1): GAGVSQTPSNKVTEKGKYVELRCDPISGHTALYWYRQSLGQGPEFLIYFQGTGAADDSGLPNDRFFAVRPEGSVSTLKIQRTERGDSAVYLCASSPNGIGHLYNEQFFGPGTRLTVL.

DNA of the CDR3: TGTGCCAGCAGCAAAAGCGGGACTACCTCCTACGAGCAGTACTTC. Protein sequence: CASSKSGTTSYEQYF. The chain combines TRBV7-3 with TRBJ2-7; 7 positions match TRBD2. CDR1 is SGHTA, CDR2 FQGTGA, per germline. The CDR3 is 15 residues long. Trimming at V came to 5 bases and at J to 0 bases, leaving 7 bases not matched to a gene. The complete variable domain, with remaining parts taken from reference TRBV7-3 and TRBJ2-7, reads GAGVSQTPSNKVTEKGKYVELRCDPISGHTALYWYRQSLGQGPEFLIYFQGTGAADDSGLPNDRFFAVRPEGSVSTLKIQRTERGDSAVYLCASSKSGTTSYEQYFGPGTRLTVT.

The chain recombines TRBV19 with TRBJ1-2, with TRBD1 identical over 7 bases. The CDR3 length is 17 residues. V trimming: 3 bases; J trimming: 3 bases; junction bases outside the gene matches: 13. Germline V CDR1 and CDR2: LNHDA, SQIVND (reference sequence). CDR3 region: CASSMGPRGQGDYGYTF. The CDR3 nucleotides read TGTGCCAGTAGTATGGGACCTAGGGGGCAAGGGGACTATGGCTACACCTTC.

The chain couples TRBV6-5 to TRBJ2-7, with D possibly matching TRBD1 (5 bases). Germline loops: CDR1 MNHEY, CDR2 SVGAGI. The CDR3 has 15 residues. V lost 6 bases and J lost 0, with 15 bases in between. The CDR3 DNA sequence: TGTGCCAGCAGCAGAGAAGACAGTACCTCCTACGAGCAGTACTTC. It translates to CASSREDSTSYEQYF.

The count of this clone is one. The V and J genes are TRBV4-1 and TRBJ1-2, with 8 positions matching TRBD1. The length of the CDR3 is 16 residues. CDR1 MGHRA and CDR2 YSYEKL come from the germline V gene. Trimming at V came to 2 bases and at J to 7 bases, leaving 12 bases not matched to a gene. The CDR3 region is CASSQPTHDRGFGYTF. CDR3 DNA: TGCGCCAGCAGCCAACCTACTCATGACAGGGGCTTTGGCTACACCTTC.

This clone came up a few times. The chain has TRBV9 and TRBJ1-1, with a possible D match to TRBD1 (6 bases). Germline lookup yields CDR1 SGDLS and CDR2 YYNGEE. The CDR3 sequence is 14 residues long. V lost 0 bases and J lost 6, with 12 bases in between. The CDR3 spells CASSVGLDSSEAFF. In DNA, the CDR3 is TGTGCCAGCAGCGTAGGGCTGGACAGTTCTGAAGCTTTCTTT.

In its sample, this clone was seen once. V and J are TRBV13 and TRBJ2-7; 8 nucleotides line up with TRBD2. Per the germline V gene, CDR1 is PRHDT and CDR2 is FYEKMQ (reference sequence). The CDR3 spans 14 residues. The junction had 1 base not matched to a gene; V was cut back by 1 base and J by 2 bases. CDR3 in DNA: TGTGCCAGCAGCTTAGCGGGAGGGCCCTACGAGCAGTACTTC. Translation: CASSLAGGPYEQYF.

The chain is built from TRBV10-3 and TRBJ2-3; D gene ambiguous. Germline loops: CDR1 ENHRY, CDR2 SYGVKD. Deletions cut 2 bases from V and 6 bases from J, with 15 bases between. The length of the CDR3 is 15 residues. The CDR3 sequence: CAISEMSAPFDTQYF. DNA for the CDR3: TGTGCCATCAGTGAGATGTCTGCCCCTTTTGATACGCAGTATTTT.

As to this clone: Other DNA sequences in the sample encode the same CDR3. The chain has TRBV4-3 and TRBJ2-6, with D unclear. V lost 1 base, J lost 0 bases, and 7 bases lay in between. Germline V CDR1 and CDR2: LGHNA, YSLEER. CDR3 length: 16 amino acids. CDR3 sequence reads: CASSQGPISGANVLTF. The CDR3 bases are TGCGCCAGCAGCCAAGGTCCAATCTCTGGGGCCAACGTCCTGACTTTC.

The chain couples TRBV11-2 to TRBJ1-2, with D maybe TRBD1 (5 bases). V lost 1 base, J lost 0 bases, and 15 bases lay in between. Per germline, CDR1 SGHAT and CDR2 FQNNGV. The CDR3 is 17 residues long. The CDR3 DNA sequence: TGTGCCAGCAGCTTAGCTCTGTCCGGGGGGACTAACTATGGCTACACCTTC. It encodes CASSLALSGGTNYGYTF. Based on the CDR3 plus reference TRBV11-2 and TRBJ1-2, the full variable domain is EAGVAQSPRYKIIEKRQSVAFWCNPISGHATLYWYQQILGQGPKLLIQFQNNGVVDDSQLPKDRFSAERLKGVDSTLKIQPAKLEDSAVYLCASSLALSGGTNYGYTFGSGTRLTVV.

This clone was seen just once. The chain has TRBV13 and TRBJ2-1; 9 nucleotides align to TRBD1. The length of the CDR3 is 15 residues. Germline CDR1 and CDR2: PRHDT and FYEKMQ (reference sequence). V lost 2 bases and J lost 7; bases outside the gene matches: 6. The CDR3 sequence is CASSLMGQGFNEQFF. The CDR3 DNA reads as TGTGCCAGCAGCTTAATGGGACAGGGATTTAATGAGCAGTTCTTC. Together with reference TRBV13 and TRBJ2-1, the CDR3 gives the full variable domain: AAGVIQSPRHLIKEKRETATLKCYPIPRHDTVYWYQQGPGQDPQFLISFYEKMQSDKGSIPDRFSAQQFSDYHSELNMSSLELGDSALYFCASSLMGQGFNEQFFGPGTRLTVL.

The chain couples TRBV6-5 to TRBJ2-7; no firm D call. The ends were cut back, 2 bases at V and 4 bases at J, with 9 bases in the middle. The CDR3 runs to 13 residues. In germline, CDR1 is MNHEY, CDR2 SVGAGI. CDR3 amino acids: CASSYQAPYEQYF. The CDR3 region has the DNA TGTGCCAGCAGTTACCAGGCCCCGTACGAGCAGTACTTC.

J is TRBJ2-1 and V is TRBV2, with TRBD2 matching over 14 bases. Per germline, CDR1 SNHLY and CDR2 FYNNEI. V gave up 1 base and J gave up 4 bases; unmatched junction bases: 9. This CDR3 region has 19 residues. The CDR3 DNA is TGTGCCAGCAGTGAAGGCTTCGGGACTAGCGGGAGATGGTACAATGAGCAGTTCTTC. Its translation: CASSEGFGTSGRWYNEQFF.

The V call is TRBV11-3, the J call TRBJ2-3; the match to TRBD2 covers 9 bases. This CDR3 contains 16 residues. The V and J ends lost 5 bases and 5 bases, in that order; junction bases with no gene match: 11. The germline V gene encodes CDR1 SGHNT and CDR2 YENEEA. This CDR3 is CASSLGLAPTRDTQYF. CDR3 nucleotides: TGTGCCAGCAGCCTTGGACTAGCGCCGACACGAGATACGCAGTATTTT.

The chain has TRBV13 and TRBJ2-7; TRBD1 matches 10 bases. V lost 5 bases to trimming and J lost 6 bases; unmatched junction nucleotides: 10. Germline CDR1 PRHDT, CDR2 FYEKMQ (reference sequence). This CDR3 is 15 amino acids long. CDR3 residues: CASSPLGTGELEQYF. For the CDR3, the DNA is TGTGCCAGCAGCCCCCTCGGGACAGGGGAGCTCGAGCAGTACTTC.

CDR3 DNA: TGTGCCAGCACGGAGGGGGTTTATAATTCACCCCTCCACTTT. Translation: CASTEGVYNSPLHF. V and J are TRBV6-6 and TRBJ1-6; D might be TRBD1 (6 bases). Between the trimmed V and J ends, which lost 7 bases and 4 bases, there was a span of 11 bases. Germline V gene lookup returns CDR1 MNHNY and CDR2 SVGAGI (reference sequence). The CDR3 is made up of 14 amino acids.

J is TRBJ2-3 and V is TRBV7-9; 11 bases are a match to TRBD2. There are 16 residues in the CDR3. V dropped 5 bases and J dropped 3; count of bases not matched to a gene: 7. Germline CDR1 reads SEHNR; CDR2 reads FQNEAQ (reference sequence). The CDR3 is CASSDTSGRDTDTQYF. CDR3 nucleotide sequence: TGTGCCAGCAGCGATACTAGCGGGAGAGATACAGATACGCAGTATTTT. Full variable domain (rest looked up from reference TRBV7-9 and TRBJ2-3): DTGVSQNPRHKITKRGQNVTFRCDPISEHNRLYWYRQTLGQGPEFLTYFQNEAQLEKSRLLSDRFSAERPKGSFSTLEIQRTEQGDSAMYLCASSDTSGRDTDTQYFGPGTRLTVL.

The chain uses TRBV4-3 and TRBJ2-7; the D is unclear. V was clipped by 0 bases and J by 3 bases, with 9 bases between them. From germline, CDR1 is LGHNA and CDR2 YSLEER. The CDR3 extends over 14 amino acids. The CDR3 nucleotides are TGCGCCAGCAGCCAAGAGAGATCCGTCTACGAGCAGTACTTC. Amino acids: CASSQERSVYEQYF.

The chain links TRBV4-2 to TRBJ2-7; 7 positions match TRBD2. The CDR3 consists of 14 residues. Germline CDR1 is LGHNA and CDR2 is YNFKEQ. The J segment lost 2 bases and the V segment lost 4 bases, leaving 5 bases of the junction unmatched. This CDR3 is CASSPSGRTYEQYF. In DNA, the CDR3 is TGTGCCAGCAGCCCCTCCGGGAGGACCTACGAGCAGTACTTC.

In its sample, this clone was seen once. The rearrangement joins TRBV4-3 to TRBJ2-1; D is uncertain. The CDR3 spans 15 residues. V shed 0 bases and J shed 0 bases, with 6 bases lying between them. Looked up from germline, CDR1 is LGHNA and CDR2 is YSLEER. CDR3 bases: TGCGCCAGCAGCCAAGACGTAAGCTCCTACAATGAGCAGTTCTTC. Its protein is CASSQDVSSYNEQFF.

The gene calls are TRBV7-8 and TRBJ1-2, with 11 positions matching TRBD1. Trimming took 4 bases from V and 4 from J; bases not matched to a gene: 5. CDR3 length equals 15 residues. Per germline, CDR1 SGHVS and CDR2 FQNEAQ. CDR3: CASSSGTGGPYGYTF. CDR3 nucleotides: TGTGCCAGCAGCTCCGGGACAGGGGGGCCCTATGGCTACACCTTC.

The chain carries TRBV9 and TRBJ2-2, with D hard to call. The CDR3 loop spans 12 amino acids. Germline CDR1 and CDR2: SGDLS and YYNGEE. V was trimmed by 1 base and J by 7 bases, leaving 5 bases between them. The DNA of the CDR3 is TGTGCCAGCAGCGTACTAATCGGGGAGCTGTTTTTT. This encodes CASSVLIGELFF.

The rearrangement uses TRBV7-8 and TRBJ2-7; D is unresolved. The CDR3 spans 13 residues. Germline loops: CDR1 SGHVS, CDR2 FQNEAQ. V lost 5 bases and J 3 bases, leaving 11 bases between the germline ends. The CDR3 is CASSRNSYYEQYF. CDR3 coding DNA: TGTGCCAGCAGCAGAAACAGCTACTACGAGCAGTACTTC. The full variable domain, completed using reference TRBV7-8 and TRBJ2-7, is GAGVSQSPRYKVAKRGQDVALRCDPISGHVSLFWYQQALGQGPEFLTYFQNEAQLDKSGLPSDRFFAERPEGSVSTLKIQRTQQEDSAVYLCASSRNSYYEQYFGPGTRLTVT.

This sequence joins TRBV7-6 and TRBJ2-5; 7 bases line up with TRBD1. Judging by the DNA end, TRBJ2-7 fits better; the J call may be wrong. Germline V gene data show CDR1 as SGHVS and CDR2 as FNYEAQ. The CDR3 length is 14 residues. CDR3 protein: CASSPWTGAYEQYF. CDR3 bases: TGTGCCAGCAGCCCGTGGACAGGAGCCTACGAGCAGTACTTC.

This chain uses TRBV7-8 with TRBJ2-3, with D unclear. The CDR3 covers 14 residues. V was pared by 6 bases and J by 2 bases, with 12 bases between. CDR1 is SGHVS, CDR2 FQNEAQ, per germline. CDR3 loop: CASRVSSSTDTQYF. As DNA, the CDR3 is TGTGCCAGCAGGGTATCCTCCTCCACAGATACGCAGTATTTT.

The chain links TRBV5-4 to TRBJ2-2, with D unclear. V lost 4 bases and J lost 6, with 7 bases in between. Looked up from germline, CDR1 is SGHNT and CDR2 is YYREEE (reference sequence). CDR3 length: 12 amino acids. The CDR3 reads CASSADAGELFF. CDR3 in DNA: TGTGCCAGCAGCGCGGACGCCGGGGAGCTGTTTTTT.

The rearrangement joins TRBV7-8 to TRBJ2-1, with TRBD2 matching over 10 bases. Germline trimming cut 0 bases from V and 2 bases from J; bases unmatched to any gene: 7. The germline V gene encodes CDR1 SGHVS and CDR2 FQNEAQ. The CDR3 sequence is 18 residues long. CDR3 sequence reads: CASSLAGQREGPYNEQFF. The CDR3 DNA sequence: TGTGCCAGCAGCTTAGCAGGTCAGCGGGAGGGCCCCTACAATGAGCAGTTCTTC.

J is TRBJ2-7 and V is TRBV11-2, with D tentatively TRBD1 or TRBD2 (6 bases each). In germline, CDR1 is SGHAT, CDR2 FQNNGV. There are 11 residues in the CDR3. Trimming shortened V by 6 bases and J by 11 bases, and 14 bases separated the two germline ends. This CDR3 is CASSWGALKYF. CDR3 coding DNA: TGTGCCAGCAGTTGGGGGGCTCTTAAGTACTTC. Full variable domain (rest looked up from reference TRBV11-2 and TRBJ2-7): EAGVAQSPRYKIIEKRQSVAFWCNPISGHATLYWYQQILGQGPKLLIQFQNNGVVDDSQLPKDRFSAERLKGVDSTLKIQPAKLEDSAVYLCASSWGALKYFGPGTRLTVT.

The CDR3 reads CATSRGLAGDEQYF. Written as DNA, the CDR3 is TGTGCCACCAGCAGAGGACTAGCGGGAGACGAGCAGTACTTC. This chain links TRBV15 with TRBJ2-7, with 12 bases aligning to TRBD2. Germline CDR1 reads LNHNV; CDR2 reads YYDKDF (reference sequence). The CDR3 is 14 amino acids. With V trimmed by 1 base and J by 5 bases, 0 bases remained unmatched. The full variable domain, rest sourced from reference TRBV15 and TRBJ2-7, is DAMVIQNPRYQVTQFGKPVTLSCSQTLNHNVMYWYQQKSSQAPKLLFHYYDKDFNNEADTPDNFQSRRPNTSFCFLDIRSPGLGDTAMYLCATSRGLAGDEQYFGPGTRLTVT.

The chain couples TRBV27 to TRBJ2-7; D remains unclear. This CDR3 spans 18 amino acids. V was cut by 3 bases and J by 1 base, with 22 bases left in between. Germline values: CDR1 MNHEY, CDR2 SMNVEV (reference sequence). CDR3 bases: TGTGCCAGCAGTTTGGATTCCGCGACGGGTCTTAATTCCTACGAGCAGTACTTC. It encodes CASSLDSATGLNSYEQYF.